These 5 T cell receptor beta chains originate from one sample sequenced in a study of blood T cells in healthy people across ages. Using a J-beta primer mix together with a sample-barcoded 5' primer, a second PCR was run for roughly 6 to 11 cycles. TCRdb analysed the 5' RACE reads with MiXCR anew, one entry per CDR3 protein. The sample shows about 1.5 million distinct CDR3 sequences, approximately 42% of them seen only once. The sample comprised blood. These receptors came from a woman between 18 and 30 years old in good health.

V gene TRBV18 combines with J gene TRBJ2-1; either TRBD1 or TRBD2 may supply D (5 bases each). The CDR3 totals 12 residues. Germline CDR1 and CDR2: KGHSH and LQKENI. The ends were cut back, 3 bases at V and 15 bases at J, with 15 bases in the middle. The CDR3 DNA follows: TGTGCCAGCTCACCCAGGGAGACTACGCCGTTCTTC. Its translation: CASSPRETTPFF.

This chain links TRBV7-8 with TRBJ2-7, with D possibly called TRBD1 or TRBD2 (5 bases each). From germline, CDR1 is SGHVS and CDR2 FQNEAQ. The V end was cut by 5 bases, the J end by 5 bases, with 13 bases between. The CDR3 is 13 residues long. This CDR3 is CASSVVGVDEQYF. CDR3 coding DNA: TGTGCCAGCAGCGTAGTGGGGGTTGACGAGCAGTACTTC.

The J gene is TRBJ2-4, the V gene TRBV7-9; D is ambiguous. CDR3 length equals 13 residues. V gave up 5 bases and J gave up 7 bases, with 12 bases separating them. The germline V gene has CDR1 SEHNR and CDR2 FQNEAQ (reference sequence). The CDR3 DNA reads as TGTGCCAGCAGCCCCCTCGGCGGCAACATTCAGTACTTC. Translation: CASSPLGGNIQYF.

There are a few counts of this clonotype. The V call is TRBV6-1, the J call TRBJ2-7; D is unclear. V dropped 10 bases and J dropped 2 bases, with 15 bases sitting between them. The germline V gene encodes CDR1 MNHNS and CDR2 SASEGT. The CDR3 is 13 amino acids. DNA for the CDR3: TGTGCCAACAATTCGACGGGTACCTACGAGCAGTACTTC. This codes for CANNSTGTYEQYF.

The chain has TRBV29-1 and TRBJ2-3; 15 nucleotides line up with TRBD2. Germline values: CDR1 SQVTM, CDR2 ANQGSEA. The J segment lost 5 bases and the V segment lost 3 bases, leaving 3 bases of the junction unmatched. CDR3 length: 15 residues. The CDR3, as DNA: TGCAGCGTTGAGGGGACTAGCGGGGGGAGAGATACGCAGTATTTT. Translation: CSVEGTSGGRDTQYF.